This TCR beta chain was observed in a study of cytomegalovirus exposure and HLA in healthy donors. Germline lookup yields CDR1 SGHDT and CDR2 YYEEEE. There are 13 residues in the CDR3. J lost 8 bases, V lost 3 bases, and 5 bases had no gene match. With 60 Vbeta and 13 Jbeta primers, the PCR was carried out. TCRdb's table, derived via immunoSEQ multiplex PCR, lists solely in-frame clones and lacks some. The table records about 200,000 clones, 86% of them present only once. The sequence was obtained from a woman in her twenties or thirties in good health and CMV-seronegative. The V and J genes are TRBV5-6 and TRBJ1-3; 7 bases fit TRBD1. Sequences were obtained from PBMCs. Here the CDR3 reads CASSSDRADTIYF. CDR3 DNA: TGTGCCAGCAGCTCCGACAGGGCTGACACCATATATTTT.